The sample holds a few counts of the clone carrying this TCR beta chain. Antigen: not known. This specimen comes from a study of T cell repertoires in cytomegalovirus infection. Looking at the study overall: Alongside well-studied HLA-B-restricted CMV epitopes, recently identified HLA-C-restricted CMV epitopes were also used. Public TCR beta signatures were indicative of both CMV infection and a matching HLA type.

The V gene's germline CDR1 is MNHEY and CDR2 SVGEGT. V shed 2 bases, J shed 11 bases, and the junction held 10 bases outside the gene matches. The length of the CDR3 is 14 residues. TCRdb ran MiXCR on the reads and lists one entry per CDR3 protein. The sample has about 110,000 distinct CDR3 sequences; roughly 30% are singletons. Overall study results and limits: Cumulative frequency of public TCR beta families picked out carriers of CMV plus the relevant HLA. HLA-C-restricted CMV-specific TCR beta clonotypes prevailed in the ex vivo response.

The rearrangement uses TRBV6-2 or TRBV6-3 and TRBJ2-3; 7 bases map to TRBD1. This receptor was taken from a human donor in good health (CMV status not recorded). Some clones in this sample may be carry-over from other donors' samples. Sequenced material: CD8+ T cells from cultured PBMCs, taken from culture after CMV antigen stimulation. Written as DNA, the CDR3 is TGTGCCAGCAGTTACACCTCCGATCAGGGGGAGCAGTATTTT. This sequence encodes CASSYTSDQGEQYF.